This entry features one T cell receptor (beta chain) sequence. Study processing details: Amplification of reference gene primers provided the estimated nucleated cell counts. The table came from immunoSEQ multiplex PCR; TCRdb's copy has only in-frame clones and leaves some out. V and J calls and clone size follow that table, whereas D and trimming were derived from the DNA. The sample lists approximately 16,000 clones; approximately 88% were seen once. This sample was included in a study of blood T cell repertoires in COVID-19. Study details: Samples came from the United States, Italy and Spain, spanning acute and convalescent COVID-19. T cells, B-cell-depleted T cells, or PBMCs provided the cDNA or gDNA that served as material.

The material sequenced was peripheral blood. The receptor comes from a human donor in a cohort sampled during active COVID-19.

The CDR3 nucleotides read TGTGCCAGCAGTGAGATTTGGCCAAACTCCTATAATTCACCCCTCCACTTT. Its protein product is CASSEIWPNSYNSPLHF. The rearrangement uses TRBV2 and TRBJ1-6; D not certain. Germline V CDR1 and CDR2: SNHLY, FYNNEI. Trimming cost V 3 bases and J 0 bases, with 12 bases left between them. This CDR3 contains 17 residues.